This TCR beta chain was recorded in a study of CD8 T cells in ankylosing spondylitis. General observations from the study: Significant enrichment of disease-linked clones was reportedly seen in matched ankylosing spondylitis synovial fluid. Ankylosing spondylitis blood appeared to be characterized by a TCR beta motif of several highly homologous variants. Both synovial fluid and blood in reactive arthritis had previously been reported to carry some motif variants.

Germline V gene sequence: CDR1 SGHVS, CDR2 FNYEAQ. V dropped 4 bases and J dropped 6; count of bases not matched to a gene: 8. The CDR3 is 16 amino acids. The authors made TCR beta libraries by quantitative 5'-RACE with molecular barcodes. Using its own MiXCR run on the 5' RACE reads, TCRdb lists one record per CDR3 protein. The sample includes around 250,000 distinct CDR3 sequences, roughly 18% of them seen just once. In this sample, this clonotype turned up a few times. Its matching antigen is unknown. The sequenced sample consisted of blood, either unsorted or a sorted T cell fraction (not recorded which). The chain recombines TRBV7-6 with TRBJ2-7; 14 bases fit TRBD2. The sequence was collected from a male donor with ankylosing spondylitis or in good health (not recorded which). The CDR3 loop is CASSSSGTSGSFEQYF. The CDR3 coding sequence is TGTGCCAGCAGCTCTTCCGGGACTAGCGGGAGTTTCGAGCAGTACTTC.